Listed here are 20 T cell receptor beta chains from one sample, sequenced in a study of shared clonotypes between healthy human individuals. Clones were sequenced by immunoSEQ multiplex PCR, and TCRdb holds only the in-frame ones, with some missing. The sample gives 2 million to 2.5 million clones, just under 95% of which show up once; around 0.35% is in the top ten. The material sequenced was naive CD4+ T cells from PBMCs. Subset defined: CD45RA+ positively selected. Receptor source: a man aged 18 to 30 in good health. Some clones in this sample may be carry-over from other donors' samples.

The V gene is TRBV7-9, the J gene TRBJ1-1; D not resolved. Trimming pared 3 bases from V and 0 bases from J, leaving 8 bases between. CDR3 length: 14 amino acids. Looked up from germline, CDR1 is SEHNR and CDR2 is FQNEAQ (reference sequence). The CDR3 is CASSFPIMNTEAFF. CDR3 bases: TGTGCCAGCAGCTTCCCAATTATGAACACTGAAGCTTTCTTT.

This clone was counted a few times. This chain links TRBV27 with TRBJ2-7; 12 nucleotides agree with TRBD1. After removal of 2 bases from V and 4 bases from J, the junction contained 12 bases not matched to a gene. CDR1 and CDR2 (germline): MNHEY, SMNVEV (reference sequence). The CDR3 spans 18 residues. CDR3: CASSLGPGQGARLYEQYF. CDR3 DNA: TGTGCCAGCAGTTTAGGCCCGGGACAGGGGGCGCGTCTGTACGAGCAGTACTTC.

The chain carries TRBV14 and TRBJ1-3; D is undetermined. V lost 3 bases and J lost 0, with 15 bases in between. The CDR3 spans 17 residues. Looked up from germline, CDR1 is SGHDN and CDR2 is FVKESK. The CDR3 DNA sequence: TGTGCCAGCAGCCAGGATGACGGCTATAGCTCTGGAAACACCATATATTTT. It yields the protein CASSQDDGYSSGNTIYF.

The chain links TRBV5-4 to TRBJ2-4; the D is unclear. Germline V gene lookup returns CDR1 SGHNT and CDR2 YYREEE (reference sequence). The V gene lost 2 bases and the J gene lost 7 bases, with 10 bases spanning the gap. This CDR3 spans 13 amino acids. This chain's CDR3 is CASSFYSANIQYF. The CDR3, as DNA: TGTGCCAGCAGCTTCTACTCAGCGAACATTCAGTACTTC. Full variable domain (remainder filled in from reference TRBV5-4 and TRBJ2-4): ETGVTQSPTHLIKTRGQQVTLRCSSQSGHNTVSWYQQALGQGPQFIFQYYREEENGRGNFPPRFSGLQFPNYSSELNVNALELDDSALYLCASSFYSANIQYFGAGTRLSVL.

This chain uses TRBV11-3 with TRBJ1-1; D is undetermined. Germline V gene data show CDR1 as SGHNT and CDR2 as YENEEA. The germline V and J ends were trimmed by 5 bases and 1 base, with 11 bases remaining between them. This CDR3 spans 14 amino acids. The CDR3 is CASSPAPGNTEAFF. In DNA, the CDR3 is TGTGCCAGCAGCCCGGCCCCCGGGAACACTGAAGCTTTCTTT.

The CDR3 nucleotides are TGTGCCAGCAGCTTCGACGTCTCACCCCTCCACTTT. Translation: CASSFDVSPLHF. The rearrangement links TRBV5-6 to TRBJ1-6, with D uncertain. Looked up from germline, CDR1 is SGHDT and CDR2 is YYEEEE. The length of the CDR3 is 12 residues. Trimming left V 2 bases short and J 10 bases short, with 7 bases between.

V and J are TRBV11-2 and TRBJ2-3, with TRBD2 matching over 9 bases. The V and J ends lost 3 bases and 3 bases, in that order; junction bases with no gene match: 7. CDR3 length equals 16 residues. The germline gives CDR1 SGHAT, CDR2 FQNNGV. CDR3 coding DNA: TGTGCCAGCAGCTTGGATAGCGGGAGTGGAACAGATACGCAGTATTTT. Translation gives CASSLDSGSGTDTQYF.

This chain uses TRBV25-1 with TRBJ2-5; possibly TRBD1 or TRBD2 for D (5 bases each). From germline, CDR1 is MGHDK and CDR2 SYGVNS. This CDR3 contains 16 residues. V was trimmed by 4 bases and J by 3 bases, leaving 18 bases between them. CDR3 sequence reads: CASSGVPGTKEETQYF. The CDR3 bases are TGTGCCAGCAGTGGAGTTCCCGGGACCAAAGAAGAGACCCAGTACTTC. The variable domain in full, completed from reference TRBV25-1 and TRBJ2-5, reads EADIYQTPRYLVIGTGKKITLECSQTMGHDKMYWYQQDPGMELHLIHYSYGVNSTEKGDLSSESTVSRIRTEHFPLTLESARPSHTSQYLCASSGVPGTKEETQYFGPGTRLLVL.

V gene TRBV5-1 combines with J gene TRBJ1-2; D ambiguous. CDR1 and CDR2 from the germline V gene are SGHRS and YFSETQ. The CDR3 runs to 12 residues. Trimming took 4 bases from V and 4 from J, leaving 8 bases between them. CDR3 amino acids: CASSPGFYGYTF. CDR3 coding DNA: TGCGCCAGCAGCCCAGGATTCTATGGCTACACCTTC.

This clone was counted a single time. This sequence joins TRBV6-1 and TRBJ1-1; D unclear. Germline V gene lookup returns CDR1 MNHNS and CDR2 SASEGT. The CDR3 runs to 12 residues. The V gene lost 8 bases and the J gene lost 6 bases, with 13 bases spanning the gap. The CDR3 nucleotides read TGTGCCAGCGGTATCGGAATTTCTGAAGCTTTCTTT. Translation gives CASGIGISEAFF.

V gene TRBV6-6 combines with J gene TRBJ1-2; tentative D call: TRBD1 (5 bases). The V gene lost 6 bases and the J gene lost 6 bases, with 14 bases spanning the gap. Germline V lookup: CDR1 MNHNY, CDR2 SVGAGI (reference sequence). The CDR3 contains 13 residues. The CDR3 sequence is CASSSQGSDGYTF. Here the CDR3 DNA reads TGTGCCAGCAGCTCGCAGGGATCCGATGGCTACACCTTC.

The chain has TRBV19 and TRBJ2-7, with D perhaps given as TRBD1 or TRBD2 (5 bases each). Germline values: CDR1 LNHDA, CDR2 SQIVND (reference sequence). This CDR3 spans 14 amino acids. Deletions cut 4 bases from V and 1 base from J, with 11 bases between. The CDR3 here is CASSSWGSSYEQYF. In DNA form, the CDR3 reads TGTGCCAGTAGTAGTTGGGGGTCTTCCTACGAGCAGTACTTC.

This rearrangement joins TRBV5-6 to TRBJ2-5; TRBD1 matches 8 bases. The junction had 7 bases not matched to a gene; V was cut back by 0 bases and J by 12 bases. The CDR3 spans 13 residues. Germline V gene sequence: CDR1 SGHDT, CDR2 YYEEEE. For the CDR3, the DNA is TGTGCCAGCAGCTTGGGAGGGCGGGGACAGGAGTACTTC. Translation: CASSLGGRGQEYF.

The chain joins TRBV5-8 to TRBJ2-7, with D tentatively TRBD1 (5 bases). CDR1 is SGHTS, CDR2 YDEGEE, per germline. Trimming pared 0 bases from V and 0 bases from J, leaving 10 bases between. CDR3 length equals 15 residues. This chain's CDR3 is CASSLAGHNSYEQYF. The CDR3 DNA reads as TGTGCCAGCAGCTTGGCCGGACACAACTCCTACGAGCAGTACTTC.

The CDR3 reads CASSIRTGGNTGELFF. The CDR3 nucleotides read TGCGCCAGCAGCATAAGAACAGGGGGTAACACCGGGGAGCTGTTTTTT. The V and J genes are TRBV5-1 and TRBJ2-2; TRBD1 agrees at 8 bases. The J segment lost 2 bases and the V segment lost 4 bases, leaving 7 bases of the junction unmatched. Germline CDR1 reads SGHRS; CDR2 reads YFSETQ. CDR3 length equals 16 residues.

CDR3 loop: CATIGLVNTIYF. CDR3 nucleotide sequence: TGTGCCACCATCGGACTAGTAAACACCATATATTTT. The chain has TRBV7-9 and TRBJ1-3, with D unresolved. The germline V gene encodes CDR1 SEHNR and CDR2 FQNEAQ (reference sequence). There are 12 residues in the CDR3. V lost 10 bases and J 6 bases, leaving 13 bases between the germline ends.

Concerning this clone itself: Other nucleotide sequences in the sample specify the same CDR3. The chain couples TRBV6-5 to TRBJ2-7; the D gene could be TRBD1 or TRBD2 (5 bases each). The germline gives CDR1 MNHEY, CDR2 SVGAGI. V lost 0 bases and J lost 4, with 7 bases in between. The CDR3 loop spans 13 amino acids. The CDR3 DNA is TGTGCCAGCAGTTACTCGAGGGGATACGAGCAGTACTTC. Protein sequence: CASSYSRGYEQYF.

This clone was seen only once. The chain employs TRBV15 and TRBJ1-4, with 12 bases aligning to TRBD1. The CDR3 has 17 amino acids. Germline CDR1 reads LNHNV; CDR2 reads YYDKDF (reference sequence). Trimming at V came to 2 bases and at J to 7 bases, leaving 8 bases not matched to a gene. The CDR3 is CATSRKEGDRGREKLFF. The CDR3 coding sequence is TGTGCCACCAGCAGAAAAGAGGGGGACAGGGGGCGTGAAAAACTGTTTTTT.

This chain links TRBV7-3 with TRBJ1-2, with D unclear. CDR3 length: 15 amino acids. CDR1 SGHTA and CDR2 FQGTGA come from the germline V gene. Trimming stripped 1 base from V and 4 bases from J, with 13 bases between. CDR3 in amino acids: CASSLNTGGGYGYTF. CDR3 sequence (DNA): TGTGCCAGCAGCTTAAATACGGGAGGAGGCTATGGCTACACCTTC.

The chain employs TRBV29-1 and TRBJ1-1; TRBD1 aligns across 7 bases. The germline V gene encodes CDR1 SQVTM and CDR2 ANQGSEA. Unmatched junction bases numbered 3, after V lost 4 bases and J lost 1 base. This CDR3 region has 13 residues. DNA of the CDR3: TGCAGCGTTGGAGGGACAGCGAACACTGAAGCTTTCTTT. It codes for CSVGGTANTEAFF.